These 13 T cell receptor beta chains came from one sample sequenced in a study of T cell repertoires in cytomegalovirus infection (dated by TCRdb to 2018 to 2020). No antigen has been assigned to these receptors. This sample's treatment or condition label indicates: in vitro stimulation with specific CMV peptide epitopes to enrich CMV-specific T cells. The listed sequencing device is Illumina HiSeq 1500. The raw public data were reprocessed by TCRdb itself: fastp quality trimming at Q25, MiXCR clonotype calling, in-frame beta chains only. All rows with the same CDR3 protein become a single entry with the most common DNA and genes. The sample has around 710,000 distinct CDR3 sequences on record, roughly 28% of them singletons. The ten largest clonotypes hold under 15% of the sample. The sequenced sample was cultured CD8+ T cells from PBMCs, obtained from culture after CMV antigen stimulation. These receptors came from a human donor in good health (CMV status not recorded). Some clones in this sample may be carry-over from other donors' samples.

This clonotype occurred a few times. The J gene is TRBJ2-7, the V gene TRBV5-5, with D perhaps TRBD2 (6 bases). The CDR3 has 16 residues. CDR1 is SGHKS, CDR2 YYEKEE, per germline (reference sequence). V was cut by 2 bases and J by 0 bases, with 15 bases left in between. CDR3 nucleotide sequence: TGTGCCAGCAGCTTTGGGTTAGCGGTTTACTCCTACGAGCAGTACTTC. It translates to CASSFGLAVYSYEQYF.

This clonotype was counted at least ten times. The rearrangement joins TRBV7-6 to TRBJ1-6; D ambiguous. The CDR3 spans 14 residues. V was clipped by 1 base and J by 8 bases, with 9 bases between them. Germline-derived CDR1 and CDR2 are SGHVS and FNYEAQ. The CDR3 is CASSLEEEDSPLHF. The CDR3 nucleotides read TGTGCCAGCAGCTTAGAAGAGGAAGATTCACCCCTCCACTTT. Supplemented by reference TRBV7-6 and TRBJ1-6, the full variable domain reads GAGVSQSPRYKVTKRGQDVALRCDPISGHVSLYWYRQALGQGPEFLTYFNYEAQQDKSGLPNDRFSAERPEGSISTLTIQRTEQRDSAMYRCASSLEEEDSPLHFGNGTRLTVT.

The chain joins TRBV2 to TRBJ1-4; perhaps TRBD1 as D (5 bases). Germline assignment: CDR1 SNHLY and CDR2 FYNNEI. The CDR3 loop spans 16 amino acids. Trimming left V 2 bases short and J 1 base short, with 11 bases between. The CDR3 DNA reads as TGTGCCAGCAGTGAATCGACCGGGGGAACTAATGAAAAACTGTTTTTT. Protein: CASSESTGGTNEKLFF.

CDR3 sequence reads: CSAPRGGGVNTEAFF. CDR3 in DNA: TGCAGTGCCCCACGGGGCGGGGGCGTGAACACTGAAGCTTTCTTT. J is TRBJ1-1 and V is TRBV20-1; D is perhaps TRBD1 (6 bases). This CDR3 has 15 amino acids. V dropped 6 bases and J dropped 0 bases, with 17 bases sitting between them. The germline CDR1 and CDR2 sequences are DFQATT and SNEGSKA (reference sequence).

A few counts support this clonotype. This chain uses TRBV27 with TRBJ2-7, with D tentatively TRBD1 or TRBD2 (5 bases each). Trimming stripped 8 bases from V and 5 bases from J, with 16 bases between. The CDR3 spans 13 residues. Germline V gives CDR1 MNHEY, CDR2 SMNVEV (reference sequence). For the CDR3, the DNA is TGTGCCAGCTCCGGGGCCGGATTCAACGAGCAGTACGTC. Translating it yields CASSGAGFNEQYV.

There are a few counts of this clonotype. This chain uses TRBV7-9 with TRBJ2-5, with 7 bases matching TRBD1. J was trimmed by 3 bases and V by 8 bases; bases with no gene match: 3. CDR1 and CDR2 from the germline V gene are SEHNR and FQNEAQ (reference sequence). The CDR3 is made up of 12 amino acids. CDR3 nucleotide sequence: TGTGCCAGCTTCCAGGGGGAAGAGACCCAGTACTTC. Translated, it gives CASFQGEETQYF.

This clonotype was picked up one time. The chain joins TRBV12-3 or TRBV12-4 to TRBJ2-7; TRBD2 agrees at 11 bases. The CDR3 contains 16 residues. Losses at the gene ends were 5 bases for V and 3 bases for J; bases not matched to a gene: 9. CDR3: CASSPKVTSGVYEQYF. For the CDR3, the DNA is TGTGCCAGCAGTCCAAAAGTGACTAGCGGGGTCTACGAGCAGTACTTC.

About this clonotype: This may be a read error: a much more frequent sequence differs by one nucleotide. The V gene is TRBV6-2 or TRBV6-3, the J gene TRBJ2-1, with D hard to call. Germline assignment: CDR1 MNHEY and CDR2 SVGEGT. V was cut by 2 bases and J by 2 bases, with 10 bases left in between. The CDR3 runs to 15 residues. In DNA form, the CDR3 reads TGTGCCAGCAGTTACCTGGGCAGAGCCTACAATGAGCAGTTCTTC. It specifies CASSYLGRAYNEQFF.

This chain links TRBV18 with TRBJ1-1; 8 positions agree with TRBD1. The germline V gene has CDR1 KGHSH and CDR2 LQKENI. With 5 bases clipped from V and 0 bases from J, the junction kept 5 bases outside the gene matches. The CDR3 covers 15 residues. The CDR3 sequence is CASSTTGALNTEAFF. For the CDR3, the DNA is TGTGCCAGCTCAACGACAGGGGCGTTGAACACTGAAGCTTTCTTT.

The chain employs TRBV12-5 and TRBJ2-3; the match to TRBD1 covers 8 bases. Germline CDR1 is LGHNT and CDR2 is FRNRAP. V lost 4 bases and J lost 1; bases outside the gene matches: 7. There are 16 residues in the CDR3. CDR3 sequence: CASGSPTGQGTDTQYF. In nucleotides, the CDR3 is TGTGCTAGTGGTTCCCCAACGGGACAGGGCACAGATACGCAGTATTTT.

This clonotype was seen only a few times. This rearrangement joins TRBV6-2 or TRBV6-3 to TRBJ1-1; the D gene is possibly TRBD1 (6 bases). This CDR3 comprises 15 residues. The V and J ends lost 2 bases and 1 base respectively, with 11 bases between them. Per the germline V gene, CDR1 is MNHEY and CDR2 is SVGEGT. The CDR3 region is CASSYGQLQNTEAFF. CDR3 bases: TGTGCCAGCAGTTACGGACAGTTGCAGAACACTGAAGCTTTCTTT.

J is TRBJ1-1 and V is TRBV2; the D gene is possibly TRBD1 (6 bases). The V gene lost 3 bases and the J gene lost 0 bases, with 11 bases spanning the gap. The CDR3 is made up of 15 amino acids. Germline values: CDR1 SNHLY, CDR2 FYNNEI. CDR3 nucleotides: TGTGCCAGCAGTGATGTCAGGGACATGAACACTGAAGCTTTCTTT. Amino acids: CASSDVRDMNTEAFF.

The genes are TRBV9 and TRBJ2-1, with TRBD1 as a possible D gene (5 bases). The CDR3 consists of 16 residues. CDR1 and CDR2 from the germline V gene are SGDLS and YYNGEE. V was clipped by 4 bases and J by 0 bases, with 14 bases between them. The CDR3 sequence: CASSRQGMSSYNEQFF. As DNA, the CDR3 is TGTGCCAGCAGCCGGCAGGGTATGAGCTCCTACAATGAGCAGTTCTTC.